This is a list of T cell receptor beta chains from one sample in a study of T cell repertoires in cytomegalovirus infection. TCRdb re-derived calls from the reads in MiXCR, one entry per CDR3 protein. The repertoire holds under 130,000 distinct CDR3 sequences, with about 40% as singletons. These receptors' targets are unknown. The input for sequencing was CD8+ T cells from cultured PBMCs, taken from culture after CMV antigen stimulation. The source of these receptors is a human donor in good health (CMV status not recorded). Some clones in this sample may be carry-over from other donors' samples. The CDR3 runs from the conserved cysteine through the conserved F or W. The order of the fields is clone size, V gene, J gene, D gene, CDR3 DNA, CDR3 protein. The D gene is left open where the match is weak. A row's size may be missing; if present it is once, few, many or a size class.

clone_size: few
v_call: TRBV15
j_call: TRBJ2-5
d_call: .
cdr3_nt: TGTGCCACCAGCAGAGATTGGGCTTCTCAAGAGACCCAGTACTTC
cdr3_aa: CATSRDWASQETQYF

clone_size: few
v_call: TRBV28
j_call: TRBJ1-5
d_call: .
cdr3_nt: TGTGCCAGCAGTCGCCCGGCGAGAGAAGGCAATCAGCCCCAGCATTTT
cdr3_aa: CASSRPAREGNQPQHF

clone_size: .
v_call: TRBV10-3
j_call: TRBJ2-7
d_call: TRBD1
cdr3_nt: TGTGCCACTTACAGGGGTGGGGACTACGAGCAGTACTTC
cdr3_aa: CATYRGGDYEQYF

clone_size: .
v_call: TRBV12-3/TRBV12-4
j_call: TRBJ2-1
d_call: TRBD2
cdr3_nt: TGTGCCAGCAGTCCTTGGACTAGCTCTTCCAATGAGCAGTTCTTC
cdr3_aa: CASSPWTSSSNEQFF

clone_size: .
v_call: TRBV7-6
j_call: TRBJ2-7
d_call: .
cdr3_nt: TGTGCCAGCAGCTTAGGGCCCCTTCCTAACGAGCAGTACTTC
cdr3_aa: CASSLGPLPNEQYF

clone_size: few
v_call: TRBV2
j_call: TRBJ2-2
d_call: .
cdr3_nt: TGTGCCAGCAGTGAAGGGGTCACGAACACCGGGGAGCTGTTTTTT
cdr3_aa: CASSEGVTNTGELFF

clone_size: .
v_call: TRBV4-1
j_call: TRBJ2-6
d_call: .
cdr3_nt: TGCGCCAGCAGCTCAGGGTTAGGGGCCAACGTCCTGACTTTC
cdr3_aa: CASSSGLGANVLTF

clone_size: .
v_call: TRBV7-9
j_call: TRBJ1-1
d_call: TRBD1
cdr3_nt: TGTGCCAGCAGCCCCCGGACAGGCAGTATACTGAACACTGAAGCTTTCTTT
cdr3_aa: CASSPRTGSILNTEAFF

clone_size: few
v_call: TRBV25-1
j_call: TRBJ1-1
d_call: .
cdr3_nt: TGTGCCAGCAGTCCCCCCCAAAGGACTGAAGCTTTCTTT
cdr3_aa: CASSPPQRTEAFF

clone_size: .
v_call: TRBV19
j_call: TRBJ2-3
d_call: TRBD1
cdr3_nt: TGTGCCAGTAGAGCACAGGGGACGGTAGATACGCAGTATTTT
cdr3_aa: CASRAQGTVDTQYF

clone_size: .
v_call: TRBV20-1
j_call: TRBJ2-1
d_call: .
cdr3_nt: TGCAGTGCGAGGAGAGAAAATGAGCAGTTCTTC
cdr3_aa: CSARRENEQFF

clone_size: few
v_call: TRBV7-3
j_call: TRBJ1-1
d_call: .
cdr3_nt: TGTGCCAGCAGCTACGAGGGGAACACTGAAGCTTTCTTT
cdr3_aa: CASSYEGNTEAFF

clone_size: .
v_call: TRBV19
j_call: TRBJ1-5
d_call: TRBD1
cdr3_nt: TGTGCCAGTAGTATATGGGACAGACTCAATCAGCCCCAGCATTTT
cdr3_aa: CASSIWDRLNQPQHF

clone_size: .
v_call: TRBV6-6
j_call: TRBJ2-3
d_call: .
cdr3_nt: TGTGCCAGCAGTTACGCGAGCACAGATACGCAGTATTTT
cdr3_aa: CASSYASTDTQYF

clone_size: .
v_call: TRBV24-1
j_call: TRBJ2-7
d_call: TRBD1
cdr3_nt: TGTGCCACCAGTGATTCCGGGACAGTCTACGAGCAGTACTTC
cdr3_aa: CATSDSGTVYEQYF

clone_size: .
v_call: TRBV4-1
j_call: TRBJ1-1
d_call: TRBD1
cdr3_nt: TGCGCCAGCAGCCAGGTGACAGGGAAGAACACTGAAGCTTTCTTT
cdr3_aa: CASSQVTGKNTEAFF

clone_size: many
v_call: TRBV7-9
j_call: TRBJ1-3
d_call: TRBD1
cdr3_nt: TGTGCCGATTGGGGGACAGGGTCCTCTGGAAACACCATATATTTT
cdr3_aa: CADWGTGSSGNTIYF

clone_size: few
v_call: TRBV27
j_call: TRBJ2-2
d_call: .
cdr3_nt: TGTGCCAGCAGTTTAGTGAACACCGGGGAGCTGTTTTTT
cdr3_aa: CASSLVNTGELFF

clone_size: .
v_call: TRBV6-2/TRBV6-3
j_call: TRBJ2-5
d_call: TRBD2
cdr3_nt: TGTGCCAGCAGTTCCGGACTAGCGGGGGCCCCGTACCAAGAGACCCAGTACTTC
cdr3_aa: CASSSGLAGAPYQETQYF

clone_size: .
v_call: TRBV12-3/TRBV12-4
j_call: TRBJ1-2
d_call: .
cdr3_nt: TGTGCCAGCAGTTCCGGGACATTCTATGGCTACACCTTC
cdr3_aa: CASSSGTFYGYTF

clone_size: few
v_call: TRBV7-2
j_call: TRBJ2-7
d_call: .
cdr3_nt: TGTGCCAGCAGCTTATGGGCCGCCGAGCAGTACTTC
cdr3_aa: CASSLWAAEQYF

clone_size: .
v_call: TRBV20-1
j_call: TRBJ1-1
d_call: TRBD1
cdr3_nt: TGCAGTGCTAGAGATCTAGGGGGCGCCTACACTGAAGCTTTCTTT
cdr3_aa: CSARDLGGAYTEAFF

clone_size: many
v_call: TRBV6-1
j_call: TRBJ1-1
d_call: .
cdr3_nt: TGTGCCAGCAGTTCAACAGGGTCGGCTGAAGCTTTCTTT
cdr3_aa: CASSSTGSAEAFF

clone_size: .
v_call: TRBV7-3
j_call: TRBJ2-1
d_call: TRBD2
cdr3_nt: TGTGCCAGCAGCTTAAGCGTCGGCGGGGGGGCCTATGAGCAGTTCTTC
cdr3_aa: CASSLSVGGGAYEQFF

clone_size: .
v_call: TRBV19
j_call: TRBJ2-7
d_call: .
cdr3_nt: TGTGCCAGTAGTATAGGGTCGAACCTATTCTACGAGCAGTACTTC
cdr3_aa: CASSIGSNLFYEQYF

clone_size: .
v_call: TRBV15
j_call: TRBJ2-1
d_call: TRBD2
cdr3_nt: TGTGCCACCAGCCGTGGCACTAGCGGGGGAAACAATGAGCAGTTCTTC
cdr3_aa: CATSRGTSGGNNEQFF

clone_size: .
v_call: TRBV6-5
j_call: TRBJ1-1
d_call: .
cdr3_nt: TGTGCCAGCAGGCTCGGAGTGAACACTGAAGCTTTCTTT
cdr3_aa: CASRLGVNTEAFF

clone_size: .
v_call: TRBV27
j_call: TRBJ1-2
d_call: TRBD1
cdr3_nt: TGTGCCAGCGCCAAGACAGGGCTGGGCTATGGCTACACCTTC
cdr3_aa: CASAKTGLGYGYTF

clone_size: few
v_call: TRBV27
j_call: TRBJ1-5
d_call: .
cdr3_nt: TGTGCCAGCAGTTTATCGGCGGGAGAGAGCAATCAGCCCCAGCATTTT
cdr3_aa: CASSLSAGESNQPQHF

clone_size: .
v_call: TRBV7-3
j_call: TRBJ2-1
d_call: TRBD1
cdr3_nt: TGTGCCAGCAGCTTAGGGCCGGACAGGGTTCCCTTCAATGAGCAGTTCTTC
cdr3_aa: CASSLGPDRVPFNEQFF

clone_size: .
v_call: TRBV12-3/TRBV12-4
j_call: TRBJ1-4
d_call: .
cdr3_nt: TGTGCCAGCAGTGATCAACCGGGCGGGCTGGGGAAACTGTTTTTT
cdr3_aa: CASSDQPGGLGKLFF

clone_size: many
v_call: TRBV27
j_call: TRBJ2-1
d_call: TRBD2
cdr3_nt: TGTGCCAGCAGTTTATGGGCGGCTAGCGGGGCCTCCTACAATGAGCAGTTCTTC
cdr3_aa: CASSLWAASGASYNEQFF

clone_size: .
v_call: TRBV7-6
j_call: TRBJ2-1
d_call: .
cdr3_nt: TGTGCCAGCAGCTTATACCCAACCCGGGACTCCTACAATGAGCAGTTCTTC
cdr3_aa: CASSLYPTRDSYNEQFF

clone_size: .
v_call: TRBV5-4
j_call: TRBJ2-7
d_call: .
cdr3_nt: TGTGCCAGCAGCTTGGAAGACAGCTCCTACGAGCAGTACTTC
cdr3_aa: CASSLEDSSYEQYF

clone_size: .
v_call: TRBV27
j_call: TRBJ2-1
d_call: .
cdr3_nt: TGTGCCAGCAGTTTATACCCCGAACAGAGGGATTACCTTTGGAACAATGAGCAGTTCTTC
cdr3_aa: CASSLYPEQRDYLWNNEQFF

clone_size: .
v_call: TRBV13
j_call: TRBJ2-5
d_call: TRBD1
cdr3_nt: TGTGCCAGCAGCTTAGGCCCAGGGGGATGGGACAGAGCCTATCAAGAGACCCAGTACTTC
cdr3_aa: CASSLGPGGWDRAYQETQYF

clone_size: many
v_call: TRBV7-7
j_call: TRBJ2-3
d_call: TRBD2
cdr3_nt: TGTGCCAGCAGCCAGGGACTAGGTGCGACAGATACGCAGTATTTT
cdr3_aa: CASSQGLGATDTQYF

clone_size: once
v_call: TRBV5-6
j_call: TRBJ2-7
d_call: TRBD1
cdr3_nt: TGTGCCAGCAGCAGCCGGGACAGGGAGATCAACGAGCAGTACTTC
cdr3_aa: CASSSRDREINEQYF

clone_size: .
v_call: TRBV24-1
j_call: TRBJ2-2
d_call: .
cdr3_nt: TGTGCCACCAGTGACCAGGGGTCCGGGGAGCTGTTTTTT
cdr3_aa: CATSDQGSGELFF

clone_size: few
v_call: TRBV7-9
j_call: TRBJ2-3
d_call: TRBD2
cdr3_nt: TGTGCCAGCAGCCTGACTAGCGGGGGGCCAGAGGCGCAGTATTTT
cdr3_aa: CASSLTSGGPEAQYF

clone_size: .
v_call: TRBV2
j_call: TRBJ1-2
d_call: .
cdr3_nt: TGTGCCATTTGGCGTCAGAGACCGGGCTACACCTTC
cdr3_aa: CAIWRQRPGYTF

clone_size: .
v_call: TRBV5-4
j_call: TRBJ2-1
d_call: .
cdr3_nt: TGTGCCAGCAGCTTTTTTAAGAATGAGCAGTTCTTC
cdr3_aa: CASSFFKNEQFF

clone_size: .
v_call: TRBV7-9
j_call: TRBJ2-3
d_call: .
cdr3_nt: TGTGCCAGCAGCCCCCCGGGGGCCTCAGATACGCAGTATTTT
cdr3_aa: CASSPPGASDTQYF

clone_size: .
v_call: TRBV7-2
j_call: TRBJ2-7
d_call: .
cdr3_nt: TGTGCCAGCAGCTTAACCGGGGTCCACGAGCAGTACTTC
cdr3_aa: CASSLTGVHEQYF

clone_size: few
v_call: TRBV10-3
j_call: TRBJ2-1
d_call: .
cdr3_nt: TGTGCCATCAGTGAGTTTACAGGGTTACACAATGAGCAGTTCTTC
cdr3_aa: CAISEFTGLHNEQFF